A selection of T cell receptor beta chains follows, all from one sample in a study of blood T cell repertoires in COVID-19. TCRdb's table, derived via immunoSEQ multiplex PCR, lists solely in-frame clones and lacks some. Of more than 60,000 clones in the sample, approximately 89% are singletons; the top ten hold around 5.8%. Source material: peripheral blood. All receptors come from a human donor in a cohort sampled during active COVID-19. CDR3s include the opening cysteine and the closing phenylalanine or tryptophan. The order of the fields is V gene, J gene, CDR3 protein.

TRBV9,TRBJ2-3,CASSPLARGGFSDTQYF
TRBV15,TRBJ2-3,CATSRDPGRLRF
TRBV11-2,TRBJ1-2,CASSSLRGRLSNYGYTF
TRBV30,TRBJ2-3,CAWSATDTQYF
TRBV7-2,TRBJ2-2,CASSPQGAGGELFF
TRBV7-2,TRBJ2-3,CASSSRGSDTQYF
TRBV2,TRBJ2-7,CASEGLAGYEQYF
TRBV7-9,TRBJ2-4,CASSHGGAKNIQYF
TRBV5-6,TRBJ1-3,CASSLPHSSGNTIYF
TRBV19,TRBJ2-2,CASSHRAPGELFF
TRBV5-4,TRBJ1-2,CASGQGGYGYTF
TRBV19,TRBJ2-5,CASSIRGGPGTQYF
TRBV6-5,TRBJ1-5,CASSYYHGQPQHF
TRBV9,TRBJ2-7,CASSAGLPLGYEQYF
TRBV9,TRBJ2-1,CASSVRANLRPSGGSYNEQFF
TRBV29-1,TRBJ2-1,CSVKGRGQGYNEQFF
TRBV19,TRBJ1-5,CASRKRQGGREPQHF
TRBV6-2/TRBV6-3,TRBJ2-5,CASSSPGLARETQYF
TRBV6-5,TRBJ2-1,CATGVSGNNEQFF
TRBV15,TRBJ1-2,CATSRDDLGLALF
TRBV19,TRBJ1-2,CASTPVETNGYTF
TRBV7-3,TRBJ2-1,CASSLGLADYNEQFF
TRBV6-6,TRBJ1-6,CASSSTGPMSPLHF
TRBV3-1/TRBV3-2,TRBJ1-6,CASSYRQNNSPLHF
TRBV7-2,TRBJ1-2,CASSSQFYGYTF
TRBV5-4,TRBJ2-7,CASSPGLAGGPISYEQYF
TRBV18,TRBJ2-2,CASSPPSGTGELFF
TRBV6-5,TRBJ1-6,CASSDRGDSPLHF
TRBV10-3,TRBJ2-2,CATTGLGTGELFF
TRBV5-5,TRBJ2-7,CASSLHGTPTYEQYF
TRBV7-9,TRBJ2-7,CASSLDGVRNEQYF
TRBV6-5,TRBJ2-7,CASSSFQGAQEQYF
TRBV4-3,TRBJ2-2,CASSQSRGNTGELFF
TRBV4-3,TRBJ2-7,CASSQDVRRLASEQYF
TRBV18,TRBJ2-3,CASSPPRDRVTDTQYF
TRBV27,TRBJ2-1,CASRLEVWGPNYNEQFF
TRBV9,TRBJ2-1,CASSVATYNEQFF
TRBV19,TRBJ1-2,CASSIERNYGYTF
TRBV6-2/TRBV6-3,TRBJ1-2,CASSYGVGDARFDGYTF